Listed below are T cell receptor beta chains from one sample, sequenced in a study of T cells after posttransplantation cyclophosphamide. The method was immunoSEQ multiplex PCR; TCRdb's version includes in-frame clones alone and lacks a portion of them. The table has 15,000 to 20,000 clones, around 85% seen once; the top ten hold about 27%. Sequences were derived from PBMCs, sampled after allogeneic stem cell transplant with calcineurin inhibitor and methotrexate. The receptors stem from a female patient aged 18 to 29 who received an allogeneic stem cell transplant from an unrelated donor, was CMV-positive, and had acute and chronic GVHD. The graft donor may be the source of some T cells. CDR3s include the opening cysteine and the closing phenylalanine or tryptophan.

cdr3_aa v_call
CASSLSGLALETQYF TRBV28
CASSARTSGRAQQYF TRBV13
CASSWRNTIYF TRBV6-5
CASIGGGPNNSPLHF TRBV6-1
CASSLGLNTEAFF TRBV27
CASSQWTGGTTDTQYF TRBV7-6
CASIEGYSFNEQYF TRBV2
CASSSRRLAGANNEQFF TRBV7-9
CASSLGGSGRRYNEQFF TRBV7-9
CASSPQQGLVTDTQYF TRBV2
CASSPGQQYGYTF TRBV7-9
CASSFAQGYRHGYTF TRBV7-9